The 21 T cell receptor beta chains in this list originate from one sample, sequenced in a study of cytomegalovirus exposure and HLA in healthy donors. This PCR relied on a set of 60 Vbeta primers and 13 Jbeta primers. Sequencing was performed with immunoSEQ multiplex PCR; in TCRdb, only in-frame clones are kept and a portion is missing. The table lists 210,000 or so clones, around 80% of them singletons. Source material: PBMCs. These receptors originate from a man between 18 and 29 years old in good health and CMV-seronegative.

This clone was detected only a few times. The chain is built from TRBV18 and TRBJ2-7; D is possibly TRBD2 (6 bases). Trimming removed 3 bases at V and 1 base at J, with 10 bases between. The CDR3 is 14 amino acids. Germline values: CDR1 KGHSH, CDR2 LQKENI. The CDR3 DNA is TGTGCCAGCTCACCCTCTCTAGCGTCCTACGAGCAGTACTTC. Its protein is CASSPSLASYEQYF.

In this sample, this clone turned up once. The J gene is TRBJ1-2, the V gene TRBV5-4, with 10 positions matching TRBD1. This CDR3 is built from 13 residues. The ends lost 2 bases at V and 9 bases at J; junction bases unmatched: 4. Germline V gives CDR1 SGHNT, CDR2 YYREEE (reference sequence). Here the CDR3 reads CASSFGTGESYTF. In DNA, the CDR3 is TGTGCCAGCAGCTTTGGGACAGGGGAGAGCTACACCTTC.

V usage is TRBV7-3 and J usage is TRBJ2-1, with D possibly matching TRBD1 (7 bases). Deletions cut 5 bases from V and 9 bases from J, with 20 bases between. The CDR3 has 15 residues. Germline CDR1 and CDR2: SGHTA and FQGTGA. The CDR3 bases are TGTGCCAGCAGCGGAGGGACAGAACACGAGGGTGAGCAGTTCTTC. Encoded protein: CASSGGTEHEGEQFF.

The chain uses TRBV11-1 and TRBJ2-1; TRBD1 is a possible D gene (6 bases). The V and J ends lost 5 bases and 9 bases respectively, with 11 bases between them. The CDR3 covers 12 residues. CDR1 SGHAT and CDR2 FQDESV come from the germline V gene (reference sequence). In DNA, the CDR3 is TGTGCCAGCAGCCTGGGGGCCAGTGAGCAGTTCTTC. This translates into CASSLGASEQFF.

The chain has TRBV4-2 and TRBJ2-1, with 11 bases identical to TRBD2. Germline V gene lookup returns CDR1 LGHNA and CDR2 YNFKEQ. The CDR3 covers 18 residues. Trimming took 0 bases from V and 4 from J; bases not matched to a gene: 8. The CDR3 DNA follows: TGTGCCAGCAGCCAAGATAATAGCGGGAGGGCCTTGTACAATGAGCAGTTCTTC. Translation: CASSQDNSGRALYNEQFF.

V is TRBV28 and J is TRBJ1-5, with 7 bases matching TRBD1. V was pared by 5 bases and J by 7 bases, with 11 bases of the junction left unmatched. The CDR3 runs 15 residues. CDR1 and CDR2 from the germline V gene are MDHEN and SYDVKM. The CDR3 sequence is CASSPQTGVKQPQHF. The CDR3 DNA sequence: TGTGCCAGCAGTCCACAAACAGGGGTTAAGCAGCCCCAGCATTTT.

This chain connects TRBV7-8 to TRBJ2-5; 8 bases map to TRBD1. CDR1 is SGHVS and CDR2 is FQNEAQ in the germline V gene. V shed 2 bases, J shed 4 bases, and the junction held 6 bases outside the gene matches. The CDR3 spans 15 residues. The CDR3 protein is CASSLNRGVVETQYF. CDR3 nucleotides: TGTGCCAGCAGCTTAAACAGGGGGGTGGTAGAGACCCAGTACTTC.

This clone occurred once. The chain joins TRBV27 to TRBJ2-1, with a possible D match to TRBD2 (6 bases). V was shortened by 5 bases and J by 5 bases, with 16 bases between the two germline ends. The length of the CDR3 is 15 residues. The germline V gene has CDR1 MNHEY and CDR2 SMNVEV (reference sequence). The CDR3 DNA follows: TGTGCCAGCAGTCCCGGAATAGCGGTCCACAATGAGCAGTTCTTC. This sequence encodes CASSPGIAVHNEQFF.

The genes are TRBV6-1 and TRBJ1-6; 7 nucleotides align to TRBD1. CDR1 is MNHNS, CDR2 SASEGT, per germline. V trimming: 6 bases; J trimming: 8 bases; junction bases outside the gene matches: 4. This CDR3 is 13 amino acids long. The CDR3 DNA reads as TGTGCCAGCAGAAGGGGGCAGGATTCACCCCTCCACTTT. This codes for CASRRGQDSPLHF.

As regards this clone: One end of the junction is discordant with germline, which a read error may explain. The chain recombines TRBV7-7 with TRBJ2-7, with D tentatively TRBD1 (6 bases). CDR3 length equals 14 residues. Germline lookup yields CDR1 SSHAT and CDR2 FNYEAQ (reference sequence). CDR3 DNA sequence: TGTGCTAGCAGCTTACACAGGGACTCCTACGAGCAGTACTTC. Translation gives CASSLHRDSYEQYF.

This chain uses TRBV4-1 with TRBJ2-1; perhaps TRBD2 as D (5 bases). CDR1 and CDR2 (germline): MGHRA, YSYEKL. Trimming removed 5 bases at V and 1 base at J, with 12 bases between. The CDR3 is 15 amino acids. The CDR3 coding sequence is TGCGCCAGCAGCTATATACTAGAATCCTACAATGAGCAGTTCTTC. This encodes CASSYILESYNEQFF.

V usage is TRBV19 and J usage is TRBJ2-3, with 10 bases fitting TRBD1. Germline V gene sequence: CDR1 LNHDA, CDR2 SQIVND (reference sequence). CDR3 length: 15 amino acids. The V gene end was trimmed by 5 bases and the J gene end by 4 bases; junction bases not matched to a gene: 6. The CDR3 DNA sequence: TGTGCCAGTAGTTTCCCGGGACAGGGGCCAGATACGCAGTATTTT. This gives the protein CASSFPGQGPDTQYF.

This chain connects TRBV28 to TRBJ2-7; a possible D gene is TRBD2 (5 bases). Trimming cost V 2 bases and J 0 bases, with 8 bases left between them. The CDR3 is made up of 14 amino acids. The V gene's germline CDR1 is MDHEN and CDR2 SYDVKM. CDR3 in amino acids: CASSLGGVSYEQYF. The CDR3 DNA is TGTGCCAGCAGTTTAGGAGGAGTCTCCTACGAGCAGTACTTC.

V gene TRBV5-1 combines with J gene TRBJ2-7, with 8 bases identical to TRBD1. Trimming cost V 1 base and J 2 bases; bases outside gene matches: 2. The CDR3 totals 14 residues. Looked up from germline, CDR1 is SGHRS and CDR2 is YFSETQ. The CDR3 reads CASSLMGQAYEQYF. The CDR3 DNA sequence: TGCGCCAGCAGCTTGATGGGACAGGCCTACGAGCAGTACTTC. The variable domain in full, completed from reference TRBV5-1 and TRBJ2-7, reads KAGVTQTPRYLIKTRGQQVTLSCSPISGHRSVSWYQQTPGQGLQFLFEYFSETQRNKGNFPGRFSGRQFSNSRSEMNVSTLELGDSALYLCASSLMGQAYEQYFGPGTRLTVT.

The rearrangement joins TRBV5-5 to TRBJ2-5; 10 positions match TRBD2. Trimming took 2 bases from V and 9 from J; bases not matched to a gene: 4. CDR1 is SGHKS and CDR2 is YYEKEE in the germline V gene (reference sequence). CDR3 length: 13 residues. CDR3 nucleotides: TGTGCCAGCAGCTTTACTAGCGGGGAGGCCCAGTACTTC. Its translation: CASSFTSGEAQYF.

This sequence joins TRBV9 and TRBJ1-5; 8 nucleotides align to TRBD1. The CDR3 is made up of 16 amino acids. Trimming removed 0 bases from V and 3 bases from J; junction bases left unmatched: 5. CDR1 and CDR2 (germline): SGDLS, YYNGEE. For the CDR3, the DNA is TGTGCCAGCAGCGTAGGGTCAGGGGGCGACAATCAGCCCCAGCATTTT. It is translated as CASSVGSGGDNQPQHF.

The genes are TRBV2 and TRBJ1-2; D is undetermined. Looked up from germline, CDR1 is SNHLY and CDR2 is FYNNEI. CDR3 size: 15 residues. V was shortened by 5 bases and J by 0 bases, with 13 bases between the two germline ends. The CDR3 spells CASSLQTLANYGYTF. CDR3 nucleotide sequence: TGTGCCAGCAGTTTGCAGACTCTGGCTAACTATGGCTACACCTTC.

This rearrangement joins TRBV6-5 to TRBJ2-1, with TRBD2 matching over 10 bases. The germline V gene has CDR1 MNHEY and CDR2 SVGAGI. The V segment lost 6 bases and the J segment 4 bases; nucleotides outside the gene matches: 6. This CDR3 is 15 amino acids long. The CDR3: CASSTGTSAYNEQFF. DNA for the CDR3: TGTGCCAGCAGCACCGGGACTAGCGCTTACAATGAGCAGTTCTTC.

V and J are TRBV19 and TRBJ1-4, with 9 bases identical to TRBD1. Germline trimming cut 8 bases from V and 5 bases from J; bases unmatched to any gene: 3. The CDR3 consists of 13 residues. The germline V gene encodes CDR1 LNHDA and CDR2 SQIVND (reference sequence). In DNA, the CDR3 is TGTGCCAGTGGGGACAGGGTCAATGAAAAACTGTTTTTT. Amino acids: CASGDRVNEKLFF.

In this sample, this clone turned up a few times. This chain joins TRBV6-5 and TRBJ2-7; D perhaps matches TRBD1 (6 bases). Germline V gives CDR1 MNHEY, CDR2 SVGAGI. This CDR3 is built from 13 residues. Trimming took 8 bases from V and 3 from J, leaving 14 bases between them. The CDR3 sequence is CASQTGPGYEQYF. CDR3 sequence (DNA): TGTGCCAGCCAGACAGGTCCAGGCTACGAGCAGTACTTC.

This rearrangement joins TRBV11-2 to TRBJ2-7, with D unresolved. The length of the CDR3 is 13 residues. Germline V CDR1 and CDR2: SGHAT, FQNNGV. Trimming shortened V by 1 base and J by 2 bases, and 6 bases separated the two germline ends. The DNA for the CDR3 is TGTGCCAGCAGCTTAGGCAGGACCTACGAGCAGTACTTC. Translated: CASSLGRTYEQYF.